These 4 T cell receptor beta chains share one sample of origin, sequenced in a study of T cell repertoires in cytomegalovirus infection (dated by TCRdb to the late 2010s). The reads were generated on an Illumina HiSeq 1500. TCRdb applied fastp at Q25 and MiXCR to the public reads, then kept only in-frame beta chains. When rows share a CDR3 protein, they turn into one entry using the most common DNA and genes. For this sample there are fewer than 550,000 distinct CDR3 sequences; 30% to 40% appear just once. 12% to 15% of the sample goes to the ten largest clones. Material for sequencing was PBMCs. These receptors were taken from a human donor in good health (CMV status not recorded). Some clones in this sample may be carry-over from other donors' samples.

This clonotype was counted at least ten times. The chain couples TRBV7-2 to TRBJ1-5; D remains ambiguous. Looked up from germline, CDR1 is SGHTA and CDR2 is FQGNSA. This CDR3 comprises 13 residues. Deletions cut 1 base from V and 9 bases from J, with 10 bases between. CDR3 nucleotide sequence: TGTGCCAGCAGCTTAGAACCGTTTCGGCCCCAGCATTTT. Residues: CASSLEPFRPQHF.

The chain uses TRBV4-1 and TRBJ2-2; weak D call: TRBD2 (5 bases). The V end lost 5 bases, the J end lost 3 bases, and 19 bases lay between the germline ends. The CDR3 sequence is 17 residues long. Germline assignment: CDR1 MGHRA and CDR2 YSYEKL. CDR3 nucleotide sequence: TGCGCCAGCAGCGAGTCCGACCCAGCGGTGTACACCGGGGAGCTGTTTTTT. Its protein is CASSESDPAVYTGELFF.

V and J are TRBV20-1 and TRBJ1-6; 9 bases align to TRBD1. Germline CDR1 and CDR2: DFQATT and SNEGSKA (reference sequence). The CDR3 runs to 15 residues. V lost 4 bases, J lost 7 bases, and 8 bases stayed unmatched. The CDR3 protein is CSAKIPGQGNSPLHF. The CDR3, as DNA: TGCAGTGCTAAGATACCCGGACAGGGGAATTCACCCCTCCACTTT.

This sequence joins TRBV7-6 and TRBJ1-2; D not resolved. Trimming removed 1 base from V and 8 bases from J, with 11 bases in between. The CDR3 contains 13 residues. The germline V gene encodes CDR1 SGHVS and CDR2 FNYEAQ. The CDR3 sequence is CASSLGTRGGYTF. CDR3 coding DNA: TGTGCCAGCAGCTTAGGGACCCGCGGGGGCTACACCTTC.